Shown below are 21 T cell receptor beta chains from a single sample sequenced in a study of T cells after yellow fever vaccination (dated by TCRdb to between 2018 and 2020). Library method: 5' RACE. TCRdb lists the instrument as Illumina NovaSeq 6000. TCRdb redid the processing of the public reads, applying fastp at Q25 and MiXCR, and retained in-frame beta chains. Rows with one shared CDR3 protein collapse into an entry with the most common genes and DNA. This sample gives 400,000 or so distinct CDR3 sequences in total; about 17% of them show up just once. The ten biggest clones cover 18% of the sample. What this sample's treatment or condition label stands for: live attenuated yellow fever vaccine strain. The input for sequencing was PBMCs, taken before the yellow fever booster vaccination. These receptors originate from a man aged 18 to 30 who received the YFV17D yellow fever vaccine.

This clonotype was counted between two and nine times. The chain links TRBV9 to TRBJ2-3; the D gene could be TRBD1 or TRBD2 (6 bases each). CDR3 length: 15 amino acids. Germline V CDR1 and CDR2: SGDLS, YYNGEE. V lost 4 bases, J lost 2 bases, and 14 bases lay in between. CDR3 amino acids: CASSPRGRFTDTQYF. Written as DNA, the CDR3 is TGTGCCAGCAGCCCCCGGGGGCGGTTCACAGATACGCAGTATTTT. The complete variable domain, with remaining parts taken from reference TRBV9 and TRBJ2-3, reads DSGVTQTPKHLITATGQRVTLRCSPRSGDLSVYWYQQSLDQGLQFLIQYYNGEERAKGNILERFSAQQFPDLHSELNLSSLELGDSALYFCASSPRGRFTDTQYFGPGTRLTVL.

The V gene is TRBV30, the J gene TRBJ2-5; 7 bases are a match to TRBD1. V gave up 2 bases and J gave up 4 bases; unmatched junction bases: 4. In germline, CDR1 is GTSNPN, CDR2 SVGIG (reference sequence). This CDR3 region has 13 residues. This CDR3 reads CAWSLGGSETQYF. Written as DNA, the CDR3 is TGTGCCTGGAGTTTAGGGGGCTCAGAGACCCAGTACTTC.

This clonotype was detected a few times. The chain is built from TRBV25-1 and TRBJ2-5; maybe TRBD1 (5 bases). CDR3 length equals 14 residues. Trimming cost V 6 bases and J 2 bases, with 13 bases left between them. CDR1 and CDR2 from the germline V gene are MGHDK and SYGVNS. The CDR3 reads CASSPRSGQETQYF. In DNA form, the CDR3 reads TGTGCCAGCAGCCCGAGATCAGGGCAAGAGACCCAGTACTTC.

This CDR3 reads CASSGGQGARETQYF. CDR3 in DNA: TGTGCCAGCAGCGGAGGACAGGGGGCGAGGGAGACCCAGTACTTC. The chain carries TRBV9 and TRBJ2-5, with TRBD1 matching over 11 bases. The junction had 6 bases not matched to a gene; V was cut back by 3 bases and J by 5 bases. CDR1 is SGDLS, CDR2 YYNGEE, per germline. CDR3 length equals 15 residues.

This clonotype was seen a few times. Here the CDR3 reads CASSYSGGAENEQFF. The DNA of the CDR3 is TGTGCCAGCAGCTATAGCGGGGGGGCTGAAAATGAGCAGTTCTTC. The rearrangement uses TRBV7-2 and TRBJ2-1; 11 bases fit TRBD2. Trimming took 4 bases from V and 7 from J; bases not matched to a gene: 6. This CDR3 region has 15 residues. The germline CDR1 and CDR2 sequences are SGHTA and FQGNSA.

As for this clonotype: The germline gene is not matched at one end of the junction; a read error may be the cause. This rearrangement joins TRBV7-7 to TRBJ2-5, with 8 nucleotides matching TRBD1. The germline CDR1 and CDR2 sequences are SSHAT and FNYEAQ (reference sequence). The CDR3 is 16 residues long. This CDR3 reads CASSLAMDRAQETQYF. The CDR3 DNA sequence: TGTGCTAGCAGCTTAGCCATGGACAGGGCGCAAGAGACCCAGTACTTC.

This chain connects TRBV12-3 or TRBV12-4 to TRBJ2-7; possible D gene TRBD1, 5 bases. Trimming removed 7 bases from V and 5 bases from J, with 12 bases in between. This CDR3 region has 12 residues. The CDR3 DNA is TGTGCCAGCACACAGGTGGGAAACGAGCAGTACTTC. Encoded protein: CASTQVGNEQYF.

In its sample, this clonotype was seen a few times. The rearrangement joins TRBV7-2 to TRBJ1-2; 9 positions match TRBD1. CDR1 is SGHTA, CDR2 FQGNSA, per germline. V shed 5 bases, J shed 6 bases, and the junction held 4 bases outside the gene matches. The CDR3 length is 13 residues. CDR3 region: CASSQGTGNGYTF. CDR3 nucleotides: TGTGCCAGCAGCCAGGGGACAGGGAATGGCTACACCTTC. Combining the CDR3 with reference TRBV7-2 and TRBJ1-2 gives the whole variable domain GAGVSQSPSNKVTEKGKDVELRCDPISGHTALYWYRQSLGQGLEFLIYFQGNSAPDKSGLPSDRFSAERTGGSVSTLTIQRTQQEDSAVYLCASSQGTGNGYTFGSGTRLTVV.

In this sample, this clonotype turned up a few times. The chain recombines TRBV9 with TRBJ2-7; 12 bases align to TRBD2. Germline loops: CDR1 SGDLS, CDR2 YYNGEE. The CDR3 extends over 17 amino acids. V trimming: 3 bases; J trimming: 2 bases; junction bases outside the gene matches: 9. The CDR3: CASSAAFTSGGTYEQYF. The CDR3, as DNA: TGTGCCAGCAGCGCGGCCTTCACTAGCGGGGGGACCTACGAGCAGTACTTC.

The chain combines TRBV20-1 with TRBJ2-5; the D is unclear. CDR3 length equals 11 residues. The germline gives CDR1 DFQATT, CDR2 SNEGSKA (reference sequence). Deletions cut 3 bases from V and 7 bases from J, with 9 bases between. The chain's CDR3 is CSARVLGTQYF. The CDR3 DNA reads TGCAGTGCTAGGGTACTCGGGACCCAGTACTTC.

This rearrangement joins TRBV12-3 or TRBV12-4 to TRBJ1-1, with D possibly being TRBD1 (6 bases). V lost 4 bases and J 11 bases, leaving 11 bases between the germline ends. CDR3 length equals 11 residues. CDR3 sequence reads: CASSSYRAAFF. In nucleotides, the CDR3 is TGTGCCAGCAGTTCCTACAGGGCGGCTTTCTTT.

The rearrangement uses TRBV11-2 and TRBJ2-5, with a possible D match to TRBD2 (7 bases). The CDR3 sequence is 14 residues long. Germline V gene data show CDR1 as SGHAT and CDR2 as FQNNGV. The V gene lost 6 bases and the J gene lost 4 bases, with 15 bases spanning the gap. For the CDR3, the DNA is TGTGCCAGCAGGCACCCGGGGGGCAGAGAGACCCAGTACTTC. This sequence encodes CASRHPGGRETQYF.

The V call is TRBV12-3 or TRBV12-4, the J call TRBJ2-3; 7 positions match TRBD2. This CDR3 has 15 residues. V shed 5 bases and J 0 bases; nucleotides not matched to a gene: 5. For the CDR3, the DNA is TGTGCCAGCAGTCGTCGGCGGGGGAGCACAGATACGCAGTATTTT. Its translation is CASSRRRGSTDTQYF.

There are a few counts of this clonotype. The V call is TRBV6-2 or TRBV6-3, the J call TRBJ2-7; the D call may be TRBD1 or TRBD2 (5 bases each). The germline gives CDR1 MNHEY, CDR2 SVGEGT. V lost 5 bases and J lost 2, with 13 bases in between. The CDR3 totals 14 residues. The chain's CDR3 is CASSPGAGTYEQYV. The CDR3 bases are TGTGCCAGCAGTCCCGGGGCTGGGACCTACGAGCAGTACGTC.

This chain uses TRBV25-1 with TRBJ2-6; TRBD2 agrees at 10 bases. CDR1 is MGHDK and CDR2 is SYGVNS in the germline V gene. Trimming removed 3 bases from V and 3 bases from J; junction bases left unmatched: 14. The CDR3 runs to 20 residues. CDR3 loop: CASSDGQRGGADHGANVLTF. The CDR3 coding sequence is TGTGCCAGCAGTGATGGCCAGCGGGGGGGCGCAGACCATGGGGCCAACGTCCTGACTTTC. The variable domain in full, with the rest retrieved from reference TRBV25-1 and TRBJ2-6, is EADIYQTPRYLVIGTGKKITLECSQTMGHDKMYWYQQDPGMELHLIHYSYGVNSTEKGDLSSESTVSRIRTEHFPLTLESARPSHTSQYLCASSDGQRGGADHGANVLTFGAGSRLTVL.

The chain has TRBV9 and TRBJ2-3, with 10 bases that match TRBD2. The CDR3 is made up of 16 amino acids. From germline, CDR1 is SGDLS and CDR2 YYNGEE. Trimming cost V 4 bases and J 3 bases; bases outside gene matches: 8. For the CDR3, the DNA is TGTGCCAGCAGCCCTTTACTAGCGGGGTTTACAGATACGCAGTATTTT. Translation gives CASSPLLAGFTDTQYF.

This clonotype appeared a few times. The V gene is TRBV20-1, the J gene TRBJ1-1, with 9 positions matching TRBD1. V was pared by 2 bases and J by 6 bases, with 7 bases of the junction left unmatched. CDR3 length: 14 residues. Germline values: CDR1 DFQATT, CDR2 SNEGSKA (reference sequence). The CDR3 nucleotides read TGCAGTGCTAGAAGGGGACAGGGATTATCTGAAGCTTTCTTT. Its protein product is CSARRGQGLSEAFF.

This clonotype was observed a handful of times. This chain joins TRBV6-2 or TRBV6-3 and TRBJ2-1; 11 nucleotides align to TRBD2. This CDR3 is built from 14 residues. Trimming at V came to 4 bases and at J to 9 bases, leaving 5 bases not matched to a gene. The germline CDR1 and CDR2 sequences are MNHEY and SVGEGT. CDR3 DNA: TGTGCCAGCAGTTTTAGCGGGGGGGCCATTGAGCAGTTCTTC. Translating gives CASSFSGGAIEQFF.

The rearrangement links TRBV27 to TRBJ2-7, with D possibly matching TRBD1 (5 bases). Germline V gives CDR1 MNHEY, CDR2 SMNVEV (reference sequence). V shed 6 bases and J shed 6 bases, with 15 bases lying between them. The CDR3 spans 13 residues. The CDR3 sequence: CASRMSGKIEQYV. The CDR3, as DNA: TGTGCCAGCAGGATGTCAGGGAAGATCGAGCAGTACGTC.

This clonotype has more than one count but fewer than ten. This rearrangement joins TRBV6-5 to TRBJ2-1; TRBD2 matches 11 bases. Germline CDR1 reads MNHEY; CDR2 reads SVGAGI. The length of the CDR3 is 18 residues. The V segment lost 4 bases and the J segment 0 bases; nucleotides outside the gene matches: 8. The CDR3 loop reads CASSFLAGGLSSYNEQFF. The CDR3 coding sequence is TGTGCCAGCAGTTTCCTAGCGGGGGGCCTGAGCTCCTACAATGAGCAGTTCTTC.

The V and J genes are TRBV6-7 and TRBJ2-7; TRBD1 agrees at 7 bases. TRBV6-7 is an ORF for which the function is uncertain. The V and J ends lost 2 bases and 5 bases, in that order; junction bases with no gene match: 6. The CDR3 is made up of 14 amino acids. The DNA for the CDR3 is TGTGCCAGCAGTTACCCAAGACAGGGCCACGAGCAGTACGTC. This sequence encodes CASSYPRQGHEQYV.